The rows below give T cell receptor beta chains drawn from one sample of a study of tumor and adjacent non-tumor tissue in lung cancer. TCRdb recomputed calls from the multiplex PCR reads with MiXCR, one row per CDR3 protein. The top ten clones hold 20% to 25% of a sample with 85,000 or so distinct CDR3 sequences, 76% of them seen once. The sample taken for sequencing was distant non-tumor lung tissue. The origin of the receptors is a woman in her forties or fifties with non-small cell lung cancer. The CDR3 runs from the conserved cysteine through the conserved F or W. D genes are given only for firm matches. The size entry is marked missing in some rows and otherwise reads once, few, many or a size class.

v_gene: TRBV7-9; j_gene: TRBJ2-2; d_gene: TRBD1; abundance: many; CDR3nt: TGTGCCAGCAGCTTTCAGGGGGCGCAAACCGGGGAGCTGTTTTTT; CDR3aa: CASSFQGAQTGELFF
v_gene: TRBV10-3; j_gene: TRBJ2-4; d_gene: TRBD2; abundance: many; CDR3nt: TGTGCCACCTCAGCGGGAGAGCTCAAAAACATTCAGTACTTC; CDR3aa: CATSAGELKNIQYF
v_gene: TRBV11-2; j_gene: TRBJ1-1; d_gene: .; abundance: .; CDR3nt: TGTGCCAGTAGGTTAGAGTCGGGGGCGAACACTGAAGCTTTCTTT; CDR3aa: CASRLESGANTEAFF
v_gene: TRBV18; j_gene: TRBJ2-1; d_gene: TRBD2; abundance: .; CDR3nt: TGTGCCAGCTCACCAGATCGAGCGGGAGGCAATGAGCAGTTCTTC; CDR3aa: CASSPDRAGGNEQFF
v_gene: TRBV6-5; j_gene: TRBJ1-5; d_gene: .; abundance: .; CDR3nt: TGTGCCAGCAGTTCGGGACGGAATAGCAATCAGCCCCAGCATTTT; CDR3aa: CASSSGRNSNQPQHF
v_gene: TRBV6-5; j_gene: TRBJ2-7; d_gene: .; abundance: once; CDR3nt: TGTGCGAACAGTGACCTCGAGAGGTCCTACGAGCAGTACTTC; CDR3aa: CANSDLERSYEQYF
v_gene: TRBV7-9; j_gene: TRBJ1-4; d_gene: .; abundance: .; CDR3nt: TGTACCAGCAGCTTAGGTCAGCAAGATAACGAAAAACTGTTTTTT; CDR3aa: CTSSLGQQDNEKLFF
v_gene: TRBV29-1; j_gene: TRBJ2-5; d_gene: .; abundance: few; CDR3nt: TGCAGCGTTATGAGCGGCCAAGAGACCCAGTATTTC; CDR3aa: CSVMSGQETQYF
v_gene: TRBV6-1; j_gene: TRBJ2-3; d_gene: .; abundance: .; CDR3nt: TGTGCCAGCAGTGAAGCAGGGCTCACGGTCCTTAATATGTACATGCAGTATTTT; CDR3aa: CASSEAGLTVLNMYMQYF
v_gene: TRBV21-1; j_gene: TRBJ2-3; d_gene: .; abundance: many; CDR3nt: TGTGCCAGCAGCCCCGCCACAGTTTACCTACGCACAGATACGCAGTATTTT; CDR3aa: CASSPATVYLRTDTQYF
v_gene: TRBV11-2; j_gene: TRBJ1-5; d_gene: .; abundance: .; CDR3nt: TGTGCCAGCAGCATAGGATCGGGGGATACGCAGCATTTT; CDR3aa: CASSIGSGDTQHF
v_gene: TRBV11-2; j_gene: TRBJ2-2; d_gene: .; abundance: .; CDR3nt: TGTGCCAGCAGCTTCGATAACGCCGGGGAGTTGTTTTTT; CDR3aa: CASSFDNAGELFF
v_gene: TRBV29-1; j_gene: TRBJ2-5; d_gene: .; abundance: .; CDR3nt: TGCAGCCTTGATTCGAGAGTCCAAGAGACCCACTACTTC; CDR3aa: CSLDSRVQETHYF
v_gene: TRBV20-1; j_gene: TRBJ1-3; d_gene: .; abundance: .; CDR3nt: TGCGGTGCCAAAACAGGAGAAAAAGGAAACACCATATATTTT; CDR3aa: CGAKTGEKGNTIYF
v_gene: TRBV5-4; j_gene: TRBJ2-4; d_gene: .; abundance: many; CDR3nt: TGTGCCAGCAGCTTAGATCTAGAAGGGGCCAAAAACATTCAGTACTTC; CDR3aa: CASSLDLEGAKNIQYF
v_gene: TRBV5-1; j_gene: TRBJ2-7; d_gene: TRBD2; abundance: .; CDR3nt: TGCGCCAGGAGCCCCGGACGGGAGGGGACCTACGAGCAGTACTTC; CDR3aa: CARSPGREGTYEQYF
v_gene: TRBV7-3; j_gene: TRBJ2-2; d_gene: .; abundance: .; CDR3nt: TGTGCCAGCAGCTTAAGTGTCACCGGGGAGCTGTTTTTT; CDR3aa: CASSLSVTGELFF
v_gene: TRBV10-3; j_gene: TRBJ1-6; d_gene: .; abundance: .; CDR3nt: TGTGCCATCAGTGAGTCGGAACCGGTGGAGTCATCCCTACACTTT; CDR3aa: CAISESEPVESSLHF
v_gene: TRBV7-9; j_gene: TRBJ1-1; d_gene: .; abundance: .; CDR3nt: TGTGCCAGCAGCTTAGCTGCCGCTAGGCATAGCACTGAAGCTATCTTT; CDR3aa: CASSLAAARHSTEAIF
v_gene: TRBV4-1; j_gene: TRBJ1-1; d_gene: .; abundance: .; CDR3nt: TGCGGCAGCAGCTCTCGACAGAGGGCGAACACTGAAGCTTTCTTT; CDR3aa: CGSSSRQRANTEAFF
v_gene: TRBV20-1; j_gene: TRBJ2-7; d_gene: .; abundance: medium-sized; CDR3nt: TGCAGTGCGGAGTGGACGGGTCCCTTACCTCGGTCCTACGAGCAGTACTTC; CDR3aa: CSAEWTGPLPRSYEQYF
v_gene: TRBV12-3/TRBV12-4; j_gene: TRBJ1-1; d_gene: TRBD1; abundance: .; CDR3nt: TGTGCCATCGGTTTGCGGGACAGGGGTGACACTGAAGCTTTCTTT; CDR3aa: CAIGLRDRGDTEAFF
v_gene: TRBV5-1; j_gene: TRBJ2-3; d_gene: .; abundance: many; CDR3nt: TGCGCCAGCAGCTTGAACAGAGGAGATACGCAGTATTTT; CDR3aa: CASSLNRGDTQYF
v_gene: TRBV11-2; j_gene: TRBJ2-3; d_gene: .; abundance: few; CDR3nt: TGTGAAAGCAGCTTAGGGTCGGAGAATACGCAGTATTTT; CDR3aa: CESSLGSENTQYF
v_gene: TRBV12-3/TRBV12-4; j_gene: TRBJ2-7; d_gene: TRBD2; abundance: .; CDR3nt: TGTGTCAGCAGTTCCGGGACTAGTAGCTCCTACGAACAGTACTTC; CDR3aa: CVSSSGTSSSYEQYF
v_gene: TRBV6-1; j_gene: TRBJ1-5; d_gene: .; abundance: .; CDR3nt: TGTGCCAGCATGGGAAGGGGGAGCAATAAGCCCCAGCATTTT; CDR3aa: CASMGRGSNKPQHF
v_gene: TRBV29-1; j_gene: TRBJ2-7; d_gene: .; abundance: .; CDR3nt: TGCGGCTTCATCAGCGGAAGGGCAATCCACAAGCAGTACTTC; CDR3aa: CGFISGRAIHKQYF
v_gene: TRBV29-1; j_gene: TRBJ2-7; d_gene: TRBD1; abundance: .; CDR3nt: TGTAGCGTCAGATTGGGCGGGACAGGGGTGAGCGGGCAGTACTTC; CDR3aa: CSVRLGGTGVSGQYF
v_gene: TRBV10-1; j_gene: TRBJ2-5; d_gene: .; abundance: once; CDR3nt: TGCGCCAGACCCACCATGGGAGAGACCAAGTATTTC; CDR3aa: CARPTMGETKYF
v_gene: TRBV6-5; j_gene: TRBJ1-1; d_gene: .; abundance: few; CDR3nt: TGTGCCAGCAGATGGGGGGGAAAGTACACTGAAGCTTTCTTT; CDR3aa: CASRWGGKYTEAFF
v_gene: TRBV20-1; j_gene: TRBJ1-4; d_gene: .; abundance: .; CDR3nt: TGCAGTGCTAGTCGCTGTTCGTCCCCGGGAGAAAAACTGTTTTTT; CDR3aa: CSASRCSSPGEKLFF
v_gene: TRBV11-2; j_gene: TRBJ2-7; d_gene: .; abundance: .; CDR3nt: TGCGCCAGCAACTTAGGGTCTTACGAGCAGTACTTC; CDR3aa: CASNLGSYEQYF
v_gene: TRBV6-2/TRBV6-3; j_gene: TRBJ2-7; d_gene: .; abundance: .; CDR3nt: TGTGCCAGTAGTTCGGTCGTCGTCAACTACGTGCAGTACTTC; CDR3aa: CASSSVVVNYVQYF
v_gene: TRBV6-5; j_gene: TRBJ2-2; d_gene: .; abundance: few; CDR3nt: TGTGCCAACTACACCAGGAGGCCGAACACCGGGGAGCTGTTTTTT; CDR3aa: CANYTRRPNTGELFF
v_gene: TRBV10-2; j_gene: TRBJ1-1; d_gene: .; abundance: .; CDR3nt: TGCGCCATCAGTGTCCAGGGTGAGGGGAAAAATGAAGCTTTCTTT; CDR3aa: CAISVQGEGKNEAFF
v_gene: TRBV29-1; j_gene: TRBJ2-7; d_gene: .; abundance: .; CDR3nt: TGCAGCTTCACGAGTGAGTACGAGCTGTACTTT; CDR3aa: CSFTSEYELYF
v_gene: TRBV28; j_gene: TRBJ1-5; d_gene: TRBD1; abundance: many; CDR3nt: TGTGCCAGCACCCGACAGGGACTAAGCAATCAGCCCCAGCATTTT; CDR3aa: CASTRQGLSNQPQHF
v_gene: TRBV10-1; j_gene: TRBJ2-1; d_gene: .; abundance: .; CDR3nt: TGCGCCAGCAGTGAGAATTCGGGGGAAGAGCAGTTCTTC; CDR3aa: CASSENSGEEQFF
v_gene: TRBV6-2/TRBV6-3; j_gene: TRBJ2-1; d_gene: TRBD1; abundance: .; CDR3nt: TGTGCCAGCACCATAGCGACAGGGGGGAAGCAATTCTTC; CDR3aa: CASTIATGGKQFF
v_gene: TRBV20-1; j_gene: TRBJ2-3; d_gene: TRBD2; abundance: .; CDR3nt: TGCAGTGCGAGTCTAGCGGGAAGTACAGATACGCAGTATTTT; CDR3aa: CSASLAGSTDTQYF
v_gene: TRBV14; j_gene: TRBJ1-6; d_gene: .; abundance: many; CDR3nt: TGTGCCAGCAGCCCCACCGGACGAGGCTATAATTCACCCCTCCACTTT; CDR3aa: CASSPTGRGYNSPLHF
v_gene: TRBV6-1; j_gene: TRBJ1-1; d_gene: .; abundance: .; CDR3nt: TGTGCCAGCATTGAAAGTACTTTGAACACTGAAGCTTTCTTT; CDR3aa: CASIESTLNTEAFF
v_gene: TRBV6-2/TRBV6-3; j_gene: TRBJ2-1; d_gene: TRBD2; abundance: .; CDR3nt: TGTACCAGCAGTCCCGGACTAGCGGGTGTAAATGAGCGGTTCTTC; CDR3aa: CTSSPGLAGVNERFF
v_gene: TRBV29-1; j_gene: TRBJ2-3; d_gene: .; abundance: .; CDR3nt: TGCAGCGTTGTTGAGAGTAGGACAGATACGCTGTATTTT; CDR3aa: CSVVESRTDTLYF
v_gene: TRBV12-3/TRBV12-4; j_gene: TRBJ2-3; d_gene: .; abundance: many; CDR3nt: TGTGCCAGCAGTTTAAGTGGGGCAGGCGGAGATACGCAGTATTTT; CDR3aa: CASSLSGAGGDTQYF
v_gene: TRBV14; j_gene: TRBJ2-7; d_gene: TRBD1; abundance: .; CDR3nt: TGTGCCAGTAGCCACGGGACAGGGATGTCCTACGAGCAGTACTTC; CDR3aa: CASSHGTGMSYEQYF
v_gene: TRBV11-2; j_gene: TRBJ2-1; d_gene: .; abundance: .; CDR3nt: TGTGCCAGCAGCTTAGAAGCTAGCAGGGCTGAGCAGTTCTTC; CDR3aa: CASSLEASRAEQFF
v_gene: TRBV20-1; j_gene: TRBJ2-3; d_gene: TRBD2; abundance: .; CDR3nt: TGCAGTGGCGCAGGGACTAGCGGGGACGCTAGCACAGATACGCAGTATTTT; CDR3aa: CSGAGTSGDASTDTQYF
v_gene: TRBV12-3/TRBV12-4; j_gene: TRBJ2-5; d_gene: .; abundance: medium-sized; CDR3nt: TGTGCCAGCAGTTTAAGAGCCGGAGAGACCCAGTACTTC; CDR3aa: CASSLRAGETQYF
v_gene: TRBV6-1; j_gene: TRBJ1-2; d_gene: .; abundance: .; CDR3nt: TGTGCCGGCAGGCGGGCAAGTCATGGCTACACCTTC; CDR3aa: CAGRRASHGYTF
v_gene: TRBV10-3; j_gene: TRBJ2-3; d_gene: .; abundance: .; CDR3nt: TGTGCCATCGGTGAGTCCCAGGTTTCAGATACGCAGTATTTT; CDR3aa: CAIGESQVSDTQYF
v_gene: TRBV6-5; j_gene: TRBJ1-1; d_gene: .; abundance: .; CDR3nt: TGTGCCAGCAGTATGACCTCAGGGTCGTGGGCTTCCTTT; CDR3aa: CASSMTSGSWASF
v_gene: TRBV5-5; j_gene: TRBJ2-7; d_gene: TRBD1; abundance: .; CDR3nt: TGTGCCAGCAGCGCGAACAGGGGGCGGGTGGACGAACAGTACTTC; CDR3aa: CASSANRGRVDEQYF
v_gene: TRBV4-1; j_gene: TRBJ2-3; d_gene: .; abundance: .; CDR3nt: TGCGTCAGCAGCTACGGGCCAAGTACAGATACGCATTATTTT; CDR3aa: CVSSYGPSTDTHYF